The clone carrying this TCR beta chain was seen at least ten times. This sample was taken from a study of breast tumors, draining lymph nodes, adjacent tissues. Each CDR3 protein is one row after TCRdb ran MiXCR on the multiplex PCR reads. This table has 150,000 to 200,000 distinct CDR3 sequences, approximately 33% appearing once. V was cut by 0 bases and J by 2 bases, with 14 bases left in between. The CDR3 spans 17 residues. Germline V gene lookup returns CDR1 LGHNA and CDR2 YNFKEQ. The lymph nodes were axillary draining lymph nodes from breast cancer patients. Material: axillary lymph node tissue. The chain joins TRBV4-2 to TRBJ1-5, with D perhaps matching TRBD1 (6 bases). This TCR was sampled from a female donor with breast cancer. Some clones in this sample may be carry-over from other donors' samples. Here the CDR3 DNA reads TGTGCCAGCAGCCAAGATCTTCGGGGGGCACGCAATCAGCCCCAGCATTTT. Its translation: CASSQDLRGARNQPQHF.